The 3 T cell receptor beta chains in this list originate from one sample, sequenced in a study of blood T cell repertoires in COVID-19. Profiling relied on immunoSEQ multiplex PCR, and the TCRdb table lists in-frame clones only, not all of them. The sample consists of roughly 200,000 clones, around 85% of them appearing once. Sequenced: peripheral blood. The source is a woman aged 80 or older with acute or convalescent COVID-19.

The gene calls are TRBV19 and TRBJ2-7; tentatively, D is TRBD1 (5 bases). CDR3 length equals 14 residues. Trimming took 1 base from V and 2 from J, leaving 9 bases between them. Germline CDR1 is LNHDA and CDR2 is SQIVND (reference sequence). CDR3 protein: CASSIVGRAYEQYF. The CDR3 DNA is TGTGCCAGTAGTATAGTGGGCAGGGCCTACGAGCAGTACTTC. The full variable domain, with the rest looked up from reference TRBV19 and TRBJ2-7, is DGGITQSPKYLFRKEGQNVTLSCEQNLNHDAMYWYRQDPGQGLRLIYYSQIVNDFQKGDIAEGYSVSREKKESFPLTVTSAQKNPTAFYLCASSIVGRAYEQYFGPGTRLTVT.

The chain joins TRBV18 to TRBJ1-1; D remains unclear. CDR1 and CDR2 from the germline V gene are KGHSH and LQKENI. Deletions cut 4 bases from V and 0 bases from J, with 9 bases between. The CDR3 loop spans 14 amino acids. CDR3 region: CASSLAAVNTEAFF. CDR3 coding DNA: TGTGCCAGCTCACTTGCGGCAGTGAACACTGAAGCTTTCTTT. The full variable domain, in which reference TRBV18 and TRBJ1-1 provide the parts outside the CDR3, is NAGVMQNPRHLVRRRGQEARLRCSPMKGHSHVYWYRQLPEEGLKFMVYLQKENIIDESGMPKERFSAEFPKEGPSILRIQQVVRGDSAAYFCASSLAAVNTEAFFGQGTRLTVV.

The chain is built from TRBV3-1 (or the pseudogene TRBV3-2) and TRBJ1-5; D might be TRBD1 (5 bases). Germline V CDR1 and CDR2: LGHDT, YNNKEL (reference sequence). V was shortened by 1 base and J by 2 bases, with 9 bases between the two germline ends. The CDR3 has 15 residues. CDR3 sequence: CASSQVATGNQPQHF. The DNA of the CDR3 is TGTGCCAGCAGCCAAGTTGCGACAGGCAATCAGCCCCAGCATTTT.